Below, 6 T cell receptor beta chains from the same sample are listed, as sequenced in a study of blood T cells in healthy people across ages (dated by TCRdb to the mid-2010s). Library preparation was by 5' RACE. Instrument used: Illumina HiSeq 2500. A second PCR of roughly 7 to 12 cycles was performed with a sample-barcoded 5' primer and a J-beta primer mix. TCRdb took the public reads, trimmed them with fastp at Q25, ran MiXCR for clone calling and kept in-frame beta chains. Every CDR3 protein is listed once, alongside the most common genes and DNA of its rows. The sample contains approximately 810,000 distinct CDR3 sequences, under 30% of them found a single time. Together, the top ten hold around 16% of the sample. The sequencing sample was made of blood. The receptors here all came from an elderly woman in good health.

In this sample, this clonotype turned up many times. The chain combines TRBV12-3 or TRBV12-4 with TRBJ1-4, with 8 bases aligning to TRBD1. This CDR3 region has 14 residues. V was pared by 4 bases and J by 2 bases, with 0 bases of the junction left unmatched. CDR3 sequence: CASSWTGTNEKLFF. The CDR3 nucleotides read TGTGCCAGCAGTTGGACAGGGACTAATGAAAAACTGTTTTTT.

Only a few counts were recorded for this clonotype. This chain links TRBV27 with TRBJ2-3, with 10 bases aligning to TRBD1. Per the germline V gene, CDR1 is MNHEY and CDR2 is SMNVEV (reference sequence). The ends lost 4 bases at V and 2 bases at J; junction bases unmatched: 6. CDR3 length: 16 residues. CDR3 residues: CASSSRDRGFTDTQYF. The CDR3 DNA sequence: TGTGCCAGCAGTTCCCGGGACAGGGGATTCACAGATACGCAGTATTTT.

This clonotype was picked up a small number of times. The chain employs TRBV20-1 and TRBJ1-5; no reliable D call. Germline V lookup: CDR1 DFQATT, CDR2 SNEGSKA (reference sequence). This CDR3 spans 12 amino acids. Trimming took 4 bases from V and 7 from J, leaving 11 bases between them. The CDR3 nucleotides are TGCAGTGCTAATCAGTTAGGGCAGCCCCAGCATTTT. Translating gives CSANQLGQPQHF.

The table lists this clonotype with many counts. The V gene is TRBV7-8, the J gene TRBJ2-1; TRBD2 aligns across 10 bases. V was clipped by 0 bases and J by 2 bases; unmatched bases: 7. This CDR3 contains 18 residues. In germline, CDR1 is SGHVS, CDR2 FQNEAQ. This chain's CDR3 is CASSLAHIAGGTYNEQFF. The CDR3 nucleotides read TGTGCCAGCAGCTTAGCGCATATAGCGGGGGGTACCTACAATGAGCAGTTCTTC.

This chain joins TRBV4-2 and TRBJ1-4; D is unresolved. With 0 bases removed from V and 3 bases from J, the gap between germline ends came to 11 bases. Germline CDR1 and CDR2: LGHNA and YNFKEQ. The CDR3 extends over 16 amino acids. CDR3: CASSQDIGQSNEKLFF. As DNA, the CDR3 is TGTGCCAGCAGCCAAGATATTGGCCAGTCTAATGAAAAACTGTTTTTT.

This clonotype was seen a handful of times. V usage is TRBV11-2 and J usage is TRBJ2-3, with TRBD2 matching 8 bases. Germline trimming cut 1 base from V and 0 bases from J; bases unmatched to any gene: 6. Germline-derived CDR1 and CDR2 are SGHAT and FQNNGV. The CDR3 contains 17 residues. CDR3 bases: TGTGCCAGCAGCTTAGGGGCCGGGGGGGCGAGCACAGATACGCAGTATTTT. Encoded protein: CASSLGAGGASTDTQYF.